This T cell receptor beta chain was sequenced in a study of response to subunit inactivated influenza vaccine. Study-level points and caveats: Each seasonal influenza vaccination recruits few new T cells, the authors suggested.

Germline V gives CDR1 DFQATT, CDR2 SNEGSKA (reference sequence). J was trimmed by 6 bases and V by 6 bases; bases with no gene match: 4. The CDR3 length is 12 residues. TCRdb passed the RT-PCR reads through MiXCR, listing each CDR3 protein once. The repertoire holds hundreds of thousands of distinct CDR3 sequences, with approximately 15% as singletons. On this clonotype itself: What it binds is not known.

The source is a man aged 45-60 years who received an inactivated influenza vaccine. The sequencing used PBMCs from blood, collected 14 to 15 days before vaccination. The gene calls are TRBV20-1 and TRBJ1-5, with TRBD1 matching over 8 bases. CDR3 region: CSAGQGRQPQHF. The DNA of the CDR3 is TGCAGTGCCGGACAGGGCCGTCAGCCCCAGCATTTT.